A single sample gave rise to the 13 T cell receptor beta chains below, sequenced in a study of technical replicates of blood from several donors. Sequencing used immunoSEQ multiplex PCR; TCRdb keeps in-frame clones, though not all of them. The data show approximately 81,000 clones, approximately 96% seen once. Sequenced: T cells isolated from PBMCs. These receptors were obtained from a human donor in good health.

The chain joins TRBV6-6 to TRBJ1-5, with 7 bases lining up with TRBD1. This CDR3 contains 15 residues. V dropped 8 bases and J dropped 4; count of bases not matched to a gene: 11. Germline loops: CDR1 MNHNY, CDR2 SVGAGI (reference sequence). Here the CDR3 reads CASRPLGQENQPQHF. CDR3 nucleotide sequence: TGTGCCAGCCGGCCCCTAGGACAGGAAAATCAGCCCCAGCATTTT.

The chain joins TRBV15 to TRBJ2-5, with 9 bases lining up with TRBD2. V was pared by 1 base and J by 2 bases, with 2 bases of the junction left unmatched. The germline V gene has CDR1 LNHNV and CDR2 YYDKDF (reference sequence). CDR3 size: 15 residues. The CDR3 bases are TGTGCCACCAGCAGAGGCACTAGCGGGCAAGAGACCCAGTACTTC. It is translated as CATSRGTSGQETQYF. The variable domain in full, completed from reference TRBV15 and TRBJ2-5, reads DAMVIQNPRYQVTQFGKPVTLSCSQTLNHNVMYWYQQKSSQAPKLLFHYYDKDFNNEADTPDNFQSRRPNTSFCFLDIRSPGLGDTAMYLCATSRGTSGQETQYFGPGTRLLVL.

The genes are TRBV9 and TRBJ2-5; TRBD2 aligns across 10 bases. The germline CDR1 and CDR2 sequences are SGDLS and YYNGEE. CDR3 length equals 14 residues. Trimming at V came to 3 bases and at J to 7 bases, leaving 6 bases not matched to a gene. CDR3 protein: CASSAGRLAGTQYF. In DNA form, the CDR3 reads TGTGCCAGCAGCGCCGGGAGACTAGCGGGGACCCAGTACTTC. The full variable domain, in which reference TRBV9 and TRBJ2-5 provide the parts outside the CDR3, is DSGVTQTPKHLITATGQRVTLRCSPRSGDLSVYWYQQSLDQGLQFLIQYYNGEERAKGNILERFSAQQFPDLHSELNLSSLELGDSALYFCASSAGRLAGTQYFGPGTRLLVL.

The J gene is TRBJ2-7, the V gene TRBV10-1, with TRBD2 matching 10 bases. J gave up 6 bases and V 10 bases, and 3 bases lay outside the gene matches. The CDR3 extends over 11 amino acids. CDR1 is WNHNN, CDR2 SYGVQD, per germline (reference sequence). CDR3 loop: CAKSSGGEQYF. In DNA, the CDR3 is TGCGCCAAATCTAGCGGGGGCGAGCAGTACTTC.

The chain has TRBV7-6 and TRBJ1-1; D gene uncertain. Trimming removed 5 bases from V and 1 base from J, with 8 bases in between. This CDR3 spans 13 amino acids. The germline V gene encodes CDR1 SGHVS and CDR2 FNYEAQ. DNA for the CDR3: TGTGCCAGCAGCCCCAACAGGAACACTGAAGCTTTCTTT. Amino acid sequence: CASSPNRNTEAFF.

The chain is built from TRBV30 and TRBJ2-4; D is possibly TRBD2 (5 bases). V was trimmed by 2 bases and J by 1 base, leaving 15 bases between them. This CDR3 is built from 16 residues. Germline V gene sequence: CDR1 GTSNPN, CDR2 SVGIG (reference sequence). CDR3: CAWSSPLERAKNIQYF. In DNA form, the CDR3 reads TGTGCCTGGAGTTCCCCACTAGAAAGGGCCAAAAACATTCAGTACTTC.

The chain employs TRBV9 and TRBJ2-2, with D perhaps TRBD1 (6 bases). The CDR3 contains 15 residues. Trimming took 4 bases from V and 5 from J, leaving 15 bases between them. The germline CDR1 and CDR2 sequences are SGDLS and YYNGEE. CDR3: CASSPQSGVTGELFF. The CDR3 nucleotides are TGTGCCAGCAGCCCCCAGTCAGGGGTAACCGGGGAGCTGTTTTTT.

The sample holds one count of this clone. The chain combines TRBV19 with TRBJ1-1, with TRBD1 matching over 7 bases. Germline CDR1 LNHDA, CDR2 SQIVND (reference sequence). The CDR3 totals 16 residues. V dropped 7 bases and J dropped 0; count of bases not matched to a gene: 11. CDR3 amino acids: CASKQGQFLLNTEAFF. In DNA form, the CDR3 reads TGTGCCAGTAAGCAGGGACAGTTTTTATTGAACACTGAAGCTTTCTTT.

This clone was picked up a small number of times. This chain links TRBV9 with TRBJ1-5; D unresolved. Germline assignment: CDR1 SGDLS and CDR2 YYNGEE. Trimming left V 0 bases short and J 6 bases short, with 10 bases between. This CDR3 comprises 14 residues. The CDR3 loop reads CASSVGGVGQPQHF. CDR3 coding DNA: TGTGCCAGCAGCGTAGGAGGTGTAGGTCAGCCCCAGCATTTT.

V usage is TRBV7-3 and J usage is TRBJ1-5; TRBD1 is a possible D gene (6 bases). The V and J ends lost 5 bases and 2 bases respectively, with 13 bases between them. CDR1 SGHTA and CDR2 FQGTGA come from the germline V gene. CDR3 size: 15 residues. CDR3 in amino acids: CASSRVWGRNQPQHF. The CDR3 bases are TGTGCCAGCAGCAGGGTTTGGGGGCGCAATCAGCCCCAGCATTTT.

The V and J genes are TRBV30 and TRBJ1-2; D remains ambiguous. Germline CDR1 is GTSNPN and CDR2 is SVGIG (reference sequence). The CDR3 loop spans 13 amino acids. V lost 4 bases, J lost 2 bases, and 11 bases lay in between. CDR3 protein: CAWTPGSNYGYTF. The DNA of the CDR3 is TGTGCCTGGACTCCGGGTTCAAACTATGGCTACACCTTC.

The chain is built from TRBV2 and TRBJ1-5; 9 nucleotides match TRBD1. Germline V gives CDR1 SNHLY, CDR2 FYNNEI. Germline trimming cut 6 bases from V and 3 bases from J; bases unmatched to any gene: 9. There are 16 residues in the CDR3. For the CDR3, the DNA is TGTGCCAGCAGGTTGATGGGACAGGGTCCCAATCAGCCCCAGCATTTT. This gives the protein CASRLMGQGPNQPQHF. Drawing the rest from reference TRBV2 and TRBJ1-5, the complete variable domain is EPEVTQTPSHQVTQMGQEVILRCVPISNHLYFYWYRQILGQKVEFLVSFYNNEISEKSEIFDDQFSVERPDGSNFTLKIRSTKLEDSAMYFCASRLMGQGPNQPQHFGDGTRLSIL.

The chain couples TRBV29-1 to TRBJ2-2; 8 bases agree with TRBD2. The CDR3 extends over 14 amino acids. Looked up from germline, CDR1 is SQVTM and CDR2 is ANQGSEA. V was clipped by 3 bases and J by 0 bases; unmatched bases: 0. The CDR3 is CSVDGGANTGELFF. In DNA form, the CDR3 reads TGCAGCGTTGACGGGGGGGCGAACACCGGGGAGCTGTTTTTT.